The clone carrying this T cell receptor beta chain was seen repeatedly, ten times or more. Its target is unknown. This specimen belongs to a study of response to subunit inactivated influenza vaccine. Study findings and constraints: New T cells are recruited in small numbers by each seasonal influenza vaccination, according to the authors' suggestion.

TCRdb independently ran MiXCR on the RT-PCR reads; one entry per CDR3 protein. The table has 450,000 to 600,000 distinct CDR3 sequences, 6% to 9% seen once. CDR3 size: 13 residues. Looked up from germline, CDR1 is LGHDT and CDR2 is YNNKEL (reference sequence). V was trimmed by 3 bases and J by 2 bases, leaving 8 bases between them. The TCR comes from a man in his fifties or sixties who received an inactivated influenza vaccine. Sequenced here: PBMCs from blood, sampled less than 30 months after vaccination. J is TRBJ2-7 and V is TRBV3-1; no reliable D call. The CDR3 region is CASSQFYTYEQYF. In DNA form, the CDR3 reads TGTGCCAGCAGCCAGTTCTACACCTACGAGCAGTACTTC.